One T cell receptor (beta chain) is described in this entry. Its target is not known. The sample comes from a study of T cells in localized non-small cell lung cancer. Per the germline V gene, CDR1 is MDHEN and CDR2 is SYDVKM. Trimming left V 4 bases short and J 7 bases short, with 14 bases between. The CDR3 loop spans 14 amino acids. Libraries were prepared by immunoSEQ multiplex PCR; TCRdb keeps only in-frame clonotypes and omits some of them. The data contain 10,000 to 13,000 clones, approximately 48% of them singletons. Study conclusions and caveats: It remains possible that heterogeneity exists, since only one tumor region was sequenced. Clonality peaked in uninvolved adjacent lung rather than tumor. Among blood samples, higher T cell density accompanied longer overall survival. Appearance in adjacent lung was seen for a median about 58 of the top 100 tumor clones.

V usage is TRBV28 and J usage is TRBJ2-1, with D possibly called TRBD1 or TRBD2 (6 bases each). The sample in question was lymph node tissue, obtained before any cancer treatment. The receptor was isolated from a woman aged 40-70 years with stage II squamous cell lung carcinoma. As DNA, the CDR3 is TGTGCCAGCAGTTCACGAAGGGGGAGGAATGAGCAGTTCTTC. It yields the protein CASSSRRGRNEQFF.